This TCR beta chain was recorded in a study of T cells in Graves' hyperthyroidism and ophthalmopathy. Points from the study as a whole: A 13 V-J signature model discriminated ophthalmopathy versus stable hyperthyroidism. Most clonotypes that expanded in the thyroid above 0.001 also showed up in blood.

Patients with uncontrolled infections, other autoimmune diseases, pregnancy or lactation were excluded. Clinicians diagnosed patients from clinical symptoms, serum thyroxine and TRAb, thyroid ultrasound and orbital computed tomography. Using RNA transcripts as the source, TCR beta CDR3 regions were amplified. Carried out on the TCR CDR3, a first-round RT-PCR used the HTBI primer set. TCRdb re-analysed the multiplex PCR reads in MiXCR, keeping a single row per CDR3 protein. This sample yields hundreds of thousands of distinct CDR3 sequences, of which under 15% are seen a single time; 9.2% belongs to the top ten. This clonotype was observed at least ten times. Its antigen is still unknown. Trimming removed 6 bases from V and 6 bases from J, with 17 bases in between. There are 14 residues in the CDR3. Germline V gene sequence: CDR1 SGDLS, CDR2 YYNGEE.

The sample was blood. This TCR derives from a woman aged 18-35 years with Graves' hyperthyroidism. The rearrangement links TRBV9 to TRBJ2-3; D may be TRBD1 or TRBD2 (6 bases each). The CDR3 loop reads CASNDEGGPDTQYF. CDR3 nucleotides: TGTGCCAGCAACGACGAAGGGGGGCCCGATACGCAGTATTTT.